This paragraph reports one TCR beta chain. Other DNA sequences in this sample translate to the same CDR3. This sample stems from a study of blood T cell repertoires in COVID-19. TCRdb's table, derived via immunoSEQ multiplex PCR, lists solely in-frame clones and lacks some. Of about 500,000 clones detected, roughly nine tenths appear once; the ten largest clones hold 0.7% to 1%. V was clipped by 0 bases and J by 5 bases, with 5 bases between them. Germline CDR1 SGHRS, CDR2 YFSETQ. The CDR3 covers 13 residues. This sequence joins TRBV5-1 and TRBJ2-2; D gene uncertain. The sample taken for sequencing was peripheral blood. The receptor comes from a young man with COVID-19, enrolled during active disease. The CDR3, as DNA: TGCGCCAGCAGCTTGGTAGAGACCGGGGAGCTGTTTTTT. Translated: CASSLVETGELFF.